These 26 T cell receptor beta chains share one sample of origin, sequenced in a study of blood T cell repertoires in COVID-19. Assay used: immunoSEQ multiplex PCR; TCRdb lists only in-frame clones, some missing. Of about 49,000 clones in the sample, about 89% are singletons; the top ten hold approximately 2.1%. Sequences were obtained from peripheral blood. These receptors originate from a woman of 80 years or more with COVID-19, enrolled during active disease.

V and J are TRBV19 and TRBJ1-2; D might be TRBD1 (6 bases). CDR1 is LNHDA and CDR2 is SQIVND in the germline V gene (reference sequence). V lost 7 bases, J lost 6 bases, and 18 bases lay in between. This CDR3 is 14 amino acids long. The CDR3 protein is CASTLTNTGNGYTF. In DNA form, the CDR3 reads TGTGCCAGTACTCTAACGAATACAGGGAATGGCTACACCTTC.

The CDR3 reads CASNPGGPNEKLFF. The CDR3 bases are TGCGCCAGCAACCCGGGGGGGCCTAATGAAAAACTGTTTTTT. The chain links TRBV5-1 to TRBJ1-4; D is possibly TRBD1 (6 bases). The ends were cut back, 6 bases at V and 3 bases at J, with 12 bases in the middle. Looked up from germline, CDR1 is SGHRS and CDR2 is YFSETQ. This CDR3 spans 14 amino acids. The variable domain in full, with the rest retrieved from reference TRBV5-1 and TRBJ1-4, is KAGVTQTPRYLIKTRGQQVTLSCSPISGHRSVSWYQQTPGQGLQFLFEYFSETQRNKGNFPGRFSGRQFSNSRSEMNVSTLELGDSALYLCASNPGGPNEKLFFGSGTQLSVL.

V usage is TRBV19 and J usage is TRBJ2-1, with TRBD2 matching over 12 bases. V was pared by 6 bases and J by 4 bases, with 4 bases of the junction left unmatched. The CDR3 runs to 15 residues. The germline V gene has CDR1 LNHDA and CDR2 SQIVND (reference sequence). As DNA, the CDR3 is TGTGCCAGTAGGGCTCTAGCGGGAGGGTACAATGAGCAGTTCTTC. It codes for CASRALAGGYNEQFF.

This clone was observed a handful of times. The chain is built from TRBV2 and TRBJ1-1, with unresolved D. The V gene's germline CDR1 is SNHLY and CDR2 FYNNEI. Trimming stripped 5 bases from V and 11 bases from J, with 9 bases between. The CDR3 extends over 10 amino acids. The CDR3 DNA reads TGTGCCAGCAGTTCTTCCCGGGCTTTCTTT. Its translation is CASSSSRAFF.

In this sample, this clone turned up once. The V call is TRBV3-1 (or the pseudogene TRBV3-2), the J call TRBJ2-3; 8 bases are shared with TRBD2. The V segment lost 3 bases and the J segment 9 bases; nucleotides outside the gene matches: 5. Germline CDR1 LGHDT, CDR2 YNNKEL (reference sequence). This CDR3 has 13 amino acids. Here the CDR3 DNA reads TGTGCCAGCAGCCACATGGGACTAGGGACGCAGTATTTT. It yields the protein CASSHMGLGTQYF.

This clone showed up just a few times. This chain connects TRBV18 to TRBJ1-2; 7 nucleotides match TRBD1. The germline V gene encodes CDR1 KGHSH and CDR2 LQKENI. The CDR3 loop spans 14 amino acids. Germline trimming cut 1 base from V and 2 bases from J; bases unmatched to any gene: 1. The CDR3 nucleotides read TGTGCCAGCTCACCACAGGGGGCCAACTATGGCTACACCTTC. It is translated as CASSPQGANYGYTF.

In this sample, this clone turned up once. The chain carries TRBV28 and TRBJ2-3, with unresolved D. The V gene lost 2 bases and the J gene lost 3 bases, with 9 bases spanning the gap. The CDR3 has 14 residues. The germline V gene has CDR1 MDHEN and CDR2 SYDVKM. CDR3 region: CASSLARRTDTQYF. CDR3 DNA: TGTGCCAGCAGTTTAGCTAGAAGGACAGATACGCAGTATTTT.

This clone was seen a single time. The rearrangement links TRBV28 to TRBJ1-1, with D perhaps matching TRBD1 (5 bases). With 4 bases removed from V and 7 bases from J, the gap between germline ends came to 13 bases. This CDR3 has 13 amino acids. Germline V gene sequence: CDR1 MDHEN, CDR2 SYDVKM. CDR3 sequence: CASSSQGNVEAFF. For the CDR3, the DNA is TGTGCCAGCAGTTCTCAGGGAAACGTTGAAGCTTTCTTT.

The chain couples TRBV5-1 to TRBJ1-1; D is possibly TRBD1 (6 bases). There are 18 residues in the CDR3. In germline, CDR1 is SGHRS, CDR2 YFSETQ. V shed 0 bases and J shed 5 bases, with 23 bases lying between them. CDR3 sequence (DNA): TGCGCCAGCAGCTTGGGCCCAGGGGACCGTGTCCCGGGGACTGAAGCTTTCTTT. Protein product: CASSLGPGDRVPGTEAFF.

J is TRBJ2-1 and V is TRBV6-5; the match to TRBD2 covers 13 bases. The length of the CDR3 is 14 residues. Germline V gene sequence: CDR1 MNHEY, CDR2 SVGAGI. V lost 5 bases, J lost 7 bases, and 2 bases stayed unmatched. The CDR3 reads CASSKLAGGNEQFF. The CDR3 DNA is TGTGCCAGCAGTAAACTAGCGGGGGGGAATGAGCAGTTCTTC.

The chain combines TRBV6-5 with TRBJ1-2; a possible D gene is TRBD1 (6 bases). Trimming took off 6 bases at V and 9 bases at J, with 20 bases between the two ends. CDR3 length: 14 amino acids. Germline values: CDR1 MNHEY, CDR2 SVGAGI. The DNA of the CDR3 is TGTGCCAGCAGCATCATCAGGGGATCGGGCTGCTACACCTTC. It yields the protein CASSIIRGSGCYTF.

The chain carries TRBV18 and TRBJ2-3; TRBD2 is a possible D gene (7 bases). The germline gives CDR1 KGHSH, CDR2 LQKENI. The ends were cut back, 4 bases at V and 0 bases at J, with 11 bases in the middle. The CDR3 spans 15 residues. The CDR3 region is CASSHAGASTDTQYF. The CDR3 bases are TGTGCCAGCTCACACGCGGGGGCAAGCACAGATACGCAGTATTTT.

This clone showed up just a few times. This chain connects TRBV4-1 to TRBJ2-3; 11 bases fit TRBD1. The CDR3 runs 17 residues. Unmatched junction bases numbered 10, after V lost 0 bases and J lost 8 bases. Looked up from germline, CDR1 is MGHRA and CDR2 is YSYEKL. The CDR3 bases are TGCGCCAGCAGCCAAGATTGGGACAGGGGGTTGCCTCGTACGCAGTATTTT. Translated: CASSQDWDRGLPRTQYF.

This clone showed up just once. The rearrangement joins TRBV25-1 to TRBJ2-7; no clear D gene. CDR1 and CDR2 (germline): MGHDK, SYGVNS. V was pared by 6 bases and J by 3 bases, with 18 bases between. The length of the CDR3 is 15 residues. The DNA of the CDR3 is TGTGCCAGCAGCCCCCTCATTAGTACGGGCTACGAGCAGTACTTC. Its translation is CASSPLISTGYEQYF.

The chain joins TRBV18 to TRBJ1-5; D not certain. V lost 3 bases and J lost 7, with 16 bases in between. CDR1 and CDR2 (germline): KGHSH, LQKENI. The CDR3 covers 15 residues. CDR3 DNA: TGTGCCAGCTCACCCCCCAACCGGGATGGCCAGCCCCAGCATTTT. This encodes CASSPPNRDGQPQHF.

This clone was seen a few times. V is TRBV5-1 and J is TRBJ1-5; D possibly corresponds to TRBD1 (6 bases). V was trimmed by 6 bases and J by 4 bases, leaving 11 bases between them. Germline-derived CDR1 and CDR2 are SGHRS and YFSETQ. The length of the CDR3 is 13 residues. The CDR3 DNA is TGCGCCAGCAACTTACAGGGAAATCAGCCCCAGCATTTT. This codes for CASNLQGNQPQHF.

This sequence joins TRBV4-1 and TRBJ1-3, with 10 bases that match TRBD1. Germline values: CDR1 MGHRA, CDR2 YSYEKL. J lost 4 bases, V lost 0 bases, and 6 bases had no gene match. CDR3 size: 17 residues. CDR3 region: CASSQDSGQGHGNTIYF. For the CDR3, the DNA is TGCGCCAGCAGCCAAGATTCGGGACAGGGGCACGGAAACACCATATATTTT.

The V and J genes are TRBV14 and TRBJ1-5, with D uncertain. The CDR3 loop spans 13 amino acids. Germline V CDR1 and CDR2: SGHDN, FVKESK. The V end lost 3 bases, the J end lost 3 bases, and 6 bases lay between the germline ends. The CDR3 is CASSHQINQPQHF. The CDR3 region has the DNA TGTGCCAGCAGCCATCAGATCAATCAGCCCCAGCATTTT.

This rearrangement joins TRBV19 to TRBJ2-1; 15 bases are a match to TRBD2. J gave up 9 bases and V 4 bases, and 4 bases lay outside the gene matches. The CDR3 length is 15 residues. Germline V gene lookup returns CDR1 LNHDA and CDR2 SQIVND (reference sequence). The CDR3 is CASSKGLAGGSEQFF. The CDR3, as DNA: TGTGCCAGTAGTAAGGGACTAGCGGGAGGAAGTGAGCAGTTCTTC.

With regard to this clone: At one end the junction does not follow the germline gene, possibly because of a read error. Here the CDR3 reads CTSSPRQATNEKLFF. CDR3 DNA: TGTACCAGTAGTCCCCGACAAGCAACTAATGAAAAACTGTTTTTT. The chain employs TRBV19 and TRBJ1-4; no definite D call. The CDR3 is 15 amino acids. Germline V gene sequence: CDR1 LNHDA, CDR2 SQIVND (reference sequence). Filled out from reference TRBV19 and TRBJ1-4, the complete variable domain reads DGGITQSPKYLFRKEGQNVTLSCEQNLNHDAMYWYRQDPGQGLRLIYYSQIVNDFQKGDIAEGYSVSREKKESFPLTVTSAQKNPTAFYLCTSSPRQATNEKLFFGSGTQLSVL.

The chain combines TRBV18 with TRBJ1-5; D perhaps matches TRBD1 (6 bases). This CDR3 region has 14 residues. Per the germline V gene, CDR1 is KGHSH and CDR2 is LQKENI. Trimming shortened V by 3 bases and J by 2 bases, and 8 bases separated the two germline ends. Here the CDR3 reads CASSPDSGNQPQHF. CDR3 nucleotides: TGTGCCAGCTCACCGGACAGTGGCAATCAGCCCCAGCATTTT.

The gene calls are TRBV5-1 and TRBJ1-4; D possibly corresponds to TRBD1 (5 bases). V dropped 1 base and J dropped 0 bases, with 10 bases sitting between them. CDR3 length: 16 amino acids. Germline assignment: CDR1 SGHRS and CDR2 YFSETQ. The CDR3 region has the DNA TGCGCCAGCAGCTTGACCGGGGGGACAACTAATGAAAAACTGTTTTTT. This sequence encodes CASSLTGGTTNEKLFF.

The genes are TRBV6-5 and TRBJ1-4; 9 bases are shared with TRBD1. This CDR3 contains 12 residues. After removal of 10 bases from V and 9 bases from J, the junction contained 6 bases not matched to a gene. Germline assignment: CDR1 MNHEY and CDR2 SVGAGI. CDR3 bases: TGTGCCACTGGACAGGGGACGAAAAAACTGTTTTTT. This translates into CATGQGTKKLFF.

CDR3 sequence (DNA): TGCGCCAGCAGCTTGTTTGCTAACCCGGAGTATGCTGAAGCTTTCTTT. Residues: CASSLFANPEYAEAFF. V is TRBV5-1 and J is TRBJ1-1; the D is unclear. The CDR3 sequence is 16 residues long. CDR1 SGHRS and CDR2 YFSETQ come from the germline V gene. With 1 base removed from V and 6 bases from J, the gap between germline ends came to 19 bases. The variable domain in full, completed from reference TRBV5-1 and TRBJ1-1, reads KAGVTQTPRYLIKTRGQQVTLSCSPISGHRSVSWYQQTPGQGLQFLFEYFSETQRNKGNFPGRFSGRQFSNSRSEMNVSTLELGDSALYLCASSLFANPEYAEAFFGQGTRLTVV.

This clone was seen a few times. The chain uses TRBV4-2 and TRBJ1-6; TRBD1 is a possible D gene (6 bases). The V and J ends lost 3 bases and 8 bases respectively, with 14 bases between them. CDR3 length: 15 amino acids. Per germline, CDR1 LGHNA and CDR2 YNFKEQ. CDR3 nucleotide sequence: TGTGCCAGCAGCCAGATAGGGGGGGATCATTCACCCCTCCACTTT. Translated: CASSQIGGDHSPLHF.

The DNA for the CDR3 is TGTGCCAGCAGCTTTACCCGGGACACCCCCTACGAGCAGTACTTC. Translated, it gives CASSFTRDTPYEQYF. J is TRBJ2-7 and V is TRBV12-1; TRBD1, the table's D call, was not compared with the DNA. TRBV12-1 is marked as a pseudogene. The CDR3 sequence is 15 residues long.